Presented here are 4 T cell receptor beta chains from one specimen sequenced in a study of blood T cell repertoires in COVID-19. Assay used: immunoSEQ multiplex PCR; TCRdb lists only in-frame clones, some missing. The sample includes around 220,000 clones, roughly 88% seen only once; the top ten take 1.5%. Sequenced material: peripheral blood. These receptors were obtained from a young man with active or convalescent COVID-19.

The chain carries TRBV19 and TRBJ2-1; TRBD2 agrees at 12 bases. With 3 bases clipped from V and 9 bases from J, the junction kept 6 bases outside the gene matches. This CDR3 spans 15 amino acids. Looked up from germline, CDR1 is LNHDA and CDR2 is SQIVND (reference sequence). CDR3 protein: CASSMRTSGKSEQFF. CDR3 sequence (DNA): TGTGCCAGTAGTATGCGGACTAGCGGGAAGAGTGAGCAGTTCTTC.

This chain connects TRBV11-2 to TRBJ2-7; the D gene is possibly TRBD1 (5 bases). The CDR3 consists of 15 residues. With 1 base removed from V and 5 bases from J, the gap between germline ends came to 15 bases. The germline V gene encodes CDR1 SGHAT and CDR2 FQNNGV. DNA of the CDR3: TGTGCCAGCAGCTTAGTGGGGCAGGGAATGGACGAGCAGTACTTC. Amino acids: CASSLVGQGMDEQYF.

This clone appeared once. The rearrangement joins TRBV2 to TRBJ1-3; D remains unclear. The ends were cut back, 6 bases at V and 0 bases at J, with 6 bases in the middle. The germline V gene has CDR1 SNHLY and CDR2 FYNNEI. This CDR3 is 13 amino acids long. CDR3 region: CASSDSSGNTIYF. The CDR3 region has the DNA TGTGCCAGCAGCGACTCCTCTGGAAACACCATATATTTT.

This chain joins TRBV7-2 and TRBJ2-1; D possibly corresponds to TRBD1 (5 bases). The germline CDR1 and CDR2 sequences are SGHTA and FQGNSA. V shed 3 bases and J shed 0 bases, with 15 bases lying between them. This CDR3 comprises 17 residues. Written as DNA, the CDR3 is TGTGCCAGCAGCTTTTCCTTGGGGCTTTACTCCTACAATGAGCAGTTCTTC. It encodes CASSFSLGLYSYNEQFF.